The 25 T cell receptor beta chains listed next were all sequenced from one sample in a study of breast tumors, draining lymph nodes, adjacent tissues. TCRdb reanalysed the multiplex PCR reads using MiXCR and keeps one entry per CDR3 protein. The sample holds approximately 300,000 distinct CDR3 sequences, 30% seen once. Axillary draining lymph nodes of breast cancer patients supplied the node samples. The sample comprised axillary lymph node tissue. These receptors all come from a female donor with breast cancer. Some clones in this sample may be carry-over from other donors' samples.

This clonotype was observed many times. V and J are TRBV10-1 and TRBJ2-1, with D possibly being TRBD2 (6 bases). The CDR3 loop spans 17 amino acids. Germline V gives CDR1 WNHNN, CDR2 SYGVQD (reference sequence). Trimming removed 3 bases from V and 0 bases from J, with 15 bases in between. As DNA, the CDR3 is TGCGCCAGCAGTGAATTCGGGGACTTAAGCTCCTACAATGAGCAGTTCTTC. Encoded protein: CASSEFGDLSSYNEQFF.

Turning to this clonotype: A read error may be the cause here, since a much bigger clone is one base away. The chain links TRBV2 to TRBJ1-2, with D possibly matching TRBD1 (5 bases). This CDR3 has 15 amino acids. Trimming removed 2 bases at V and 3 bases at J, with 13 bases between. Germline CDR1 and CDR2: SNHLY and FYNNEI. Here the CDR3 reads CASSEIQGIDYGYTF. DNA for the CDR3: TGTGCCAGCAGTGAAATCCAGGGTATAGACTATGGCTACACCTTC.

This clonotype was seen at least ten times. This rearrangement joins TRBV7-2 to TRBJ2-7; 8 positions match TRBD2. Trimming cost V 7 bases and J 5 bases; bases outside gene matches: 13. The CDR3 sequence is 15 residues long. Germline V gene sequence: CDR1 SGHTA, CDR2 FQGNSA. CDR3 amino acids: CASTPGPGGPHEQYF. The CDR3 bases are TGTGCCAGCACCCCAGGACCGGGAGGGCCCCACGAGCAGTACTTC.

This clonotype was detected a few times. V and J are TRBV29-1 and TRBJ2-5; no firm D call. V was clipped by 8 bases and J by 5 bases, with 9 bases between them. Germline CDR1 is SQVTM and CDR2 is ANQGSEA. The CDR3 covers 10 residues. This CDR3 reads CSLGIETQYF. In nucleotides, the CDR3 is TGCAGCTTAGGGATCGAGACCCAGTACTTC.

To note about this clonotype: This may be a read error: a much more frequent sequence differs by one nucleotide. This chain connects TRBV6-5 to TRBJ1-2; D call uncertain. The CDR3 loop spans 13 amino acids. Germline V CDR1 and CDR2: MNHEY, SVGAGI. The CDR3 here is CASSHSGWEGYTF. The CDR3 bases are TGTGCCAGCAGTCACTCTGGGTGGGAAGGCTACACCTTC.

The CDR3: CARGTGAATGELFF. CDR3 coding DNA: TGTGCTAGGGGGACAGGAGCAGCCACCGGGGAGCTGTTTTTT. The V call is TRBV2, the J call TRBJ2-2; TRBD1 matches at 8 bases. The CDR3 has 14 amino acids. Germline V lookup: CDR1 SNHLY, CDR2 FYNNEI. Variable domain in full (rest from reference TRBV2 and TRBJ2-2): EPEVTQTPSHQVTQMGQEVILRCVPISNHLYFYWYRQILGQKVEFLVSFYNNEISEKSEIFDDQFSVERPDGSNFTLKIRSTKLEDSAMYFCARGTGAATGELFFGEGSRLTVL.

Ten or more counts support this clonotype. The CDR3 here is CASSQEWTENQPQHF. As DNA, the CDR3 is TGTGCCAGCAGCCAAGAATGGACAGAGAATCAGCCCCAGCATTTT. V gene TRBV4-2 combines with J gene TRBJ1-5; D possibly corresponds to TRBD1 (6 bases). The CDR3 has 15 residues. CDR1 LGHNA and CDR2 YNFKEQ come from the germline V gene. The V end lost 0 bases, the J end lost 4 bases, and 10 bases lay between the germline ends.

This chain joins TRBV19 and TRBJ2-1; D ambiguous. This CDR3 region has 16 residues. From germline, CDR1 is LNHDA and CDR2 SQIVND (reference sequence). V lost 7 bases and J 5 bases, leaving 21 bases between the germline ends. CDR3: CASKIIGSVRNNEQFF. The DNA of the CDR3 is TGTGCCAGTAAAATTATCGGGTCAGTTAGAAACAATGAGCAGTTCTTC.

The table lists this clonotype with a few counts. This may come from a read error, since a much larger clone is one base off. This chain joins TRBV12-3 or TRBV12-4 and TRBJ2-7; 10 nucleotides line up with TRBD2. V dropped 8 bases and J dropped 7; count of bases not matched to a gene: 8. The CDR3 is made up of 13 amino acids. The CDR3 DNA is TGTGCCAGCGGACTAGCGGCCTTGGAGGAGCAGTACTTC. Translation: CASGLAALEEQYF.

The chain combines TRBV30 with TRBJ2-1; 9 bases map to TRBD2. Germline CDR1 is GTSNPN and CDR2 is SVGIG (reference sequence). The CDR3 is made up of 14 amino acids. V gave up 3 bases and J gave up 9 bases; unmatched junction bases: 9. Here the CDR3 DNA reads TGTGCCTGGAGCCCTTTGCGGGAGGGCAGTGAGCAGTTCTTC. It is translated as CAWSPLREGSEQFF. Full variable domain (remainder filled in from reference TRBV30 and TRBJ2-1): SQTIHQWPATLVQPVGSPLSLECTVEGTSNPNLYWYRQAAGRGLQLLFYSVGIGQISSEVPQNLSASRPQDRQFILSSKKLLLSDSGFYLCAWSPLREGSEQFFGPGTRLTVL.

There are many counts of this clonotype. This CDR3 is CATRATGSAARSNNEQFF. CDR3 in DNA: TGTGCCACCAGAGCGACAGGGTCAGCCGCGCGGTCCAACAATGAGCAGTTCTTC. The V gene is TRBV24-1, the J gene TRBJ2-1; 7 nucleotides line up with TRBD1. The ends lost 7 bases at V and 5 bases at J; junction bases unmatched: 19. Germline CDR1 and CDR2: KGHDR and SFDVKD. CDR3 size: 18 residues.

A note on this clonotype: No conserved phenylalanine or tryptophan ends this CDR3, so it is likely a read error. CDR3 region: CSATNRVVGTEAFL. CDR3 bases: TGCAGTGCGACGAACAGGGTGGTGGGCACTGAAGCTTTCCTT. The chain has TRBV20-1 and TRBJ1-1, with TRBD1 as a possible D gene (6 bases). Deletions cut 6 bases from V and 4 bases from J, with 18 bases between. The CDR3 loop spans 14 amino acids. Germline V gives CDR1 DFQATT, CDR2 SNEGSKA (reference sequence).

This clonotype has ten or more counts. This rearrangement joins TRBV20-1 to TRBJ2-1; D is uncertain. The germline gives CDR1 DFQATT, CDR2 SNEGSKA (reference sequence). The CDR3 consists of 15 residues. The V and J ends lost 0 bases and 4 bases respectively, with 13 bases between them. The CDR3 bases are TGCAGTGCTAGAGATACAAGGACCGGATACAATGAGCAGTTCTTC. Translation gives CSARDTRTGYNEQFF.

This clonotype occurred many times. The CDR3 sequence: CASSLGDRGFRGYTF. The CDR3 DNA sequence: TGTGCCAGCAGTTTAGGGGACAGGGGATTCAGGGGCTACACCTTC. The chain uses TRBV12-3 or TRBV12-4 and TRBJ1-2; 10 bases map to TRBD1. V was clipped by 1 base and J by 8 bases; unmatched bases: 7. This CDR3 has 15 residues.

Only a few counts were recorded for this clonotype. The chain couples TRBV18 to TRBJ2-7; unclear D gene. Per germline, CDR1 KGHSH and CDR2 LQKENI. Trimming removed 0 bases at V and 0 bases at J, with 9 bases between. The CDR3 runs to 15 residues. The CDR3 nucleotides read TGTGCCAGCTCACCACCAACTAACCCCTCCTACGAGCAGTACTTC. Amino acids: CASSPPTNPSYEQYF.

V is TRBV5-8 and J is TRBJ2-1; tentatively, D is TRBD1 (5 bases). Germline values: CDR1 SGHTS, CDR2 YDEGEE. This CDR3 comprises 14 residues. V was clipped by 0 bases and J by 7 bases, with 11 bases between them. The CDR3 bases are TGTGCCAGCAGCTTGGAAGTAACAGGTAATGAGCAGTTCTTC. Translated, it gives CASSLEVTGNEQFF.

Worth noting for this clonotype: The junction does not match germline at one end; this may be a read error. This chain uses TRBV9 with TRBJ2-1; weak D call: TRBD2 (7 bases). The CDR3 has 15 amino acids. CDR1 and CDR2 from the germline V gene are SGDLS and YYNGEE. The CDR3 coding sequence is TGTGCCAGCAGCCCCCTAGTGGGGGGGCTTAATGAGCAGCTCTTC. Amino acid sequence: CASSPLVGGLNEQLF.

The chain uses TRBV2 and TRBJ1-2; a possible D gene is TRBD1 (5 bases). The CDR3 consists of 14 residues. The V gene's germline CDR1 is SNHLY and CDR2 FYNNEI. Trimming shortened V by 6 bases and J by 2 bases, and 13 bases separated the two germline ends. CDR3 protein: CASRGTVLNYGYTF. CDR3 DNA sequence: TGTGCCAGCAGAGGGACTGTGTTGAACTATGGCTACACCTTC.

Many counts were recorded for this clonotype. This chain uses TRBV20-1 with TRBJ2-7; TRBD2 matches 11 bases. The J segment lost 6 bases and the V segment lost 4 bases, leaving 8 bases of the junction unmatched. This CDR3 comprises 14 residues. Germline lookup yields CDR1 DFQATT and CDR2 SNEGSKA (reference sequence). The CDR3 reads CSANSGRAEREQYF. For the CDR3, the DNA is TGCAGTGCTAATAGCGGGAGGGCGGAACGCGAGCAGTACTTC.

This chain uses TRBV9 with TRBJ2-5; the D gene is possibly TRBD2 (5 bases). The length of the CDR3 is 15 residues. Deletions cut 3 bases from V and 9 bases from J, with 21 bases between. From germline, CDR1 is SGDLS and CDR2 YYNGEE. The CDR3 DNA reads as TGTGCCAGCAGCGCCCGGGGTGATAGCAATCAGCCCCAGTACTTC. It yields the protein CASSARGDSNQPQYF.

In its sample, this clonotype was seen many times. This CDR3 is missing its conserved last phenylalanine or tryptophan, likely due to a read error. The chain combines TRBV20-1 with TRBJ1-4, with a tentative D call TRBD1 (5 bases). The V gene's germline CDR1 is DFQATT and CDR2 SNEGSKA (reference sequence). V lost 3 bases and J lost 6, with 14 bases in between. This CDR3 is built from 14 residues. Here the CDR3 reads CSARDLRGHEKLFS. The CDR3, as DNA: TGCAGTGCTAGGGATCTACGGGGACATGAAAAACTGTTTTCT.

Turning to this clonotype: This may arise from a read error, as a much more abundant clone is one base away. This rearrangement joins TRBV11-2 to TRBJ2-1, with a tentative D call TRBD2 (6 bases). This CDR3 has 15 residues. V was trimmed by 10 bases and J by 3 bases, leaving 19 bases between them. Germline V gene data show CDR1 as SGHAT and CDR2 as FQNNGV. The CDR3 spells CATELAGGGYNEQFF. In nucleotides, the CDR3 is TGTGCCACCGAACTAGCTGGCGGAGGCTACAATGAGCAGTTCTTC.

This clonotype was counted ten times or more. CDR3 bases: TGTGCCAGCAGCCCCCTCTTTGGGACAGGGCCAGGTCAGCCCCAGCATTTT. Protein: CASSPLFGTGPGQPQHF. This rearrangement joins TRBV5-5 to TRBJ1-5, with 9 bases lining up with TRBD1. V was pared by 4 bases and J by 6 bases, with 14 bases of the junction left unmatched. CDR1 and CDR2 from the germline V gene are SGHKS and YYEKEE (reference sequence). This CDR3 is 17 amino acids long.

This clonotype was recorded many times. This CDR3 is CASTYTTRSEGNGEAIYF. The CDR3 DNA reads as TGTGCCAGCACCTATACTACTCGGTCGGAGGGAAACGGGGAAGCCATATATTTT. The rearrangement joins TRBV7-2 to TRBJ1-3; D gene unclear. The ends were cut back, 7 bases at V and 11 bases at J, with 33 bases in the middle. The CDR3 is made up of 18 amino acids. Germline-derived CDR1 and CDR2 are SGHTA and FQGNSA.

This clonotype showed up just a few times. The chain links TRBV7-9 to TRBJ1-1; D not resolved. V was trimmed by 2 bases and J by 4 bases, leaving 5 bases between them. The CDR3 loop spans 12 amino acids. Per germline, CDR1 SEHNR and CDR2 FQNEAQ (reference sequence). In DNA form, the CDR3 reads TGTGCCAGCAGCTTATTGTTCACTGAAGCTTTCTTT. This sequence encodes CASSLLFTEAFF.